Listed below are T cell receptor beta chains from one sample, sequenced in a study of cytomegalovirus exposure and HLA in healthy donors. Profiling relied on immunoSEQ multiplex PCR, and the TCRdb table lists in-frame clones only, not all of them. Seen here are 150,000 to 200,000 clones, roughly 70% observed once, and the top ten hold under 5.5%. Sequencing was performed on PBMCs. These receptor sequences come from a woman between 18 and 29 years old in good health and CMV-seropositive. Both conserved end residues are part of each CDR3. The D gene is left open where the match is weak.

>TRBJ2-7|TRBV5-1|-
CASRIRDSSYEQYF
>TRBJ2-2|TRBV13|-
CASSFRLGAPGELFF
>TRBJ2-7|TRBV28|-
CASSYRGGSFYEQYF
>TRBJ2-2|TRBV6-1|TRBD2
CASLAGGSTGELFF
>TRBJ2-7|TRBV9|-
CASSVDPGLSYEQYF
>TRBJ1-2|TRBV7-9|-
CASSLASRDWDYGYTF
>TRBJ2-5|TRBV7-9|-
CASSFGQIQETQYF
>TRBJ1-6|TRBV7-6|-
CASSSDDSDNSPLHF
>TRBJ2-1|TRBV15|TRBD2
CATSVSGLAGGSSYNEQFF
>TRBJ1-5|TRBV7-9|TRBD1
CASSVTGFNQPQHF
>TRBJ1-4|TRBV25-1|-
CASRGLNEKLFF
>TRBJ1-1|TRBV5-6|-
CASSLTRAGEGNTEAFF
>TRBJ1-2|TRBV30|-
CAWSVIGSQGYTF
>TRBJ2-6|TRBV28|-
CASSFSPRAGANVLTF
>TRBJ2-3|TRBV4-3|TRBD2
CASSQERRGIDTQYF
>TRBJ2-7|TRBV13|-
CASSLGYGTQDLSYEQYF
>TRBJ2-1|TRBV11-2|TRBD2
CASSLWTSGNEQFF
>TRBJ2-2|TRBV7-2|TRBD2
CASSKESGGASGELFF
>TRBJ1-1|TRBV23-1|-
CASSQSPHRNTEAFF
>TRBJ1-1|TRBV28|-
CASSPPVMNTEAFF
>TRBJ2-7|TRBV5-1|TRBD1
CASSKGQNTYEQYF
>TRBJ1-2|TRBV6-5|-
CASSAEDTSNYGYTF
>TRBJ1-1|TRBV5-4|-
CASSRGSEAFF
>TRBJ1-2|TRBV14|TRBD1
CASSQDRTPGQGYKNYLANYGYTF
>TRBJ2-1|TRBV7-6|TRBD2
CASSLTSADSYNEQFF
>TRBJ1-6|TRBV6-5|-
CASSFPGSPLHF
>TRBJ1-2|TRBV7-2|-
CASSLDVAGAGGYTF
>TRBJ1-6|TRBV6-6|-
CASSREFTGDNSPLHF
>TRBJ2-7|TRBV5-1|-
CASSLIGGSPYEQYF
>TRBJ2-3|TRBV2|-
CASSIDRSNTDTQYF
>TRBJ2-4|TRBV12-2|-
CASRLFCTIGLTKNIQYF
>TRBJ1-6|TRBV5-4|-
CASSLEAGWGSPLHF
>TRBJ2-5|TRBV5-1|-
CASSSGTGETQYF
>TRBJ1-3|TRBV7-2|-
CASRRVASGNTIYF
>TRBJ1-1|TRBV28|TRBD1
CASRGQGLPNTEAFF
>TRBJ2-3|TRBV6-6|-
CASRKEIVGTDTQYF
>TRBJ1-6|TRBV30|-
CAWAREGYGSPLHF
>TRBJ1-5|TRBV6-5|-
CASSSPTGFSNQPQHF
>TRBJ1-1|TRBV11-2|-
CASGYYGNTEAFF
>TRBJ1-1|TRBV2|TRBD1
CASSPQGASTEAFF
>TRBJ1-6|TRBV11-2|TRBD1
CASTSDRERYYNSPLHF
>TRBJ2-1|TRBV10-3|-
CAINTAVGKVNEQFF
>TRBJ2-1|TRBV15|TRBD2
CATSRSGSGGPYNEQFF
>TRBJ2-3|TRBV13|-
CASSPSARDTQYF
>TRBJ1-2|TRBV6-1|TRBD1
CASTKDRLGGYTF
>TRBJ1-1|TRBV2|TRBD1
CASSGQGWVKNTEAFF
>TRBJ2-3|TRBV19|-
CASSMSGSTDTQYF
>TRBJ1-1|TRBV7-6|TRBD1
CASSLAVGTGTTEAFF
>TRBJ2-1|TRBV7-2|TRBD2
CASSLGGAGGRGNEQFF
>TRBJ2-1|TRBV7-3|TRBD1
CASSSSGTGGVGLLHNEQFF
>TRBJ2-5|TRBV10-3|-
CAISASAQETQYF